The T cell receptor (beta chain) described here comes from a study of T cells in Graves' hyperthyroidism and ophthalmopathy. V lost 4 bases and J lost 1, with 17 bases in between. This CDR3 comprises 15 residues. Per the germline V gene, CDR1 is SQVTM and CDR2 is ANQGSEA. TCR beta CDR3 regions were amplified from RNA transcripts. TCR CDR3 underwent first-round RT-PCR with the HTBI primer set. MiXCR was run by TCRdb on the multiplex PCR reads, yielding one entry per CDR3 protein. The table lists about 500,000 distinct CDR3 sequences, approximately 15% of them singletons. The TCR originated in a young woman with Graves' hyperthyroidism. The rearrangement links TRBV29-1 to TRBJ2-7; D remains unclear. The specimen sequenced was blood. Here the CDR3 reads CSVAPGSLLSYEQYF. The DNA for the CDR3 is TGCAGCGTTGCGCCGGGTTCCCTCCTTTCCTACGAGCAGTACTTC.